This T cell receptor beta chain stems from a study of blood T cell repertoires in COVID-19. Study-level information: The samples span acute and convalescent COVID-19 from the United States, Italy and Spain. T cells, B-cell-depleted T cells, or PBMCs supplied cDNA or gDNA.

CDR1 is SEHNR and CDR2 is FQNEAQ in the germline V gene (reference sequence). J gave up 2 bases and V 5 bases, and 9 bases lay outside the gene matches. This CDR3 region has 15 residues. This clone was observed a handful of times. Methods used by the authors: Cell counts per sample came from amplifying reference gene primers. Sequencing used immunoSEQ multiplex PCR; TCRdb keeps in-frame clones, though not all of them. For V, J and clone size, that table is used; D and trimming come from the DNA. The table shows approximately 330,000 clones, with approximately 90% occurring only once. The sequence derives from a woman between 50 and 59 years old with active or convalescent COVID-19. This chain joins TRBV7-9 and TRBJ2-7; 7 nucleotides agree with TRBD1. Material: peripheral blood. CDR3 bases: TGTGCCAGCAGCGTTATCGGGGACAGTCCCTACGAGCAGTACTTC. Amino acids: CASSVIGDSPYEQYF.